The next 12 T cell receptor beta chains were all read from a single sample in a study of vaccination effects on CD4 cells after COVID-19. Assay used: immunoSEQ multiplex PCR; TCRdb lists only in-frame clones, some missing. This sample has about 50,000 clones, with around 70% found just once. Before sequencing, viral peptide pools were used by the ViraFEST assay to expand antigen-specific CD4+ T cells. A roughly 11-day culture period preceded the isolation of CD4+ T cells. Participants received two doses of either the BNT162b2 or mRNA-1273 vaccine. These receptors have no known antigen. The sample consisted of CD4+ T cells from PBMCs cultured with HCoV-OC43 spike peptides, taken after COVID-19 vaccination. Subset: HCoV-OC43 spike overlapping peptide pool stimulation. All receptors come from a human donor who received a COVID-19 vaccine.

This clone has just a few counts. The chain employs TRBV11-2 and TRBJ1-2; perhaps TRBD1 as D (5 bases). V lost 5 bases, J lost 2 bases, and 12 bases lay in between. CDR3 length: 14 residues. Germline-derived CDR1 and CDR2 are SGHAT and FQNNGV. The CDR3: CASSPRGGNYGYTF. CDR3 sequence (DNA): TGTGCCAGCAGCCCCCGTGGGGGGAACTATGGCTACACCTTC.

CDR3 in DNA: TGTGCCAGCAGTAGGAGACAGGGACAACAAGAGACCCAGTACTTC. Translated, it gives CASSRRQGQQETQYF. The chain has TRBV5-4 and TRBJ2-5, with 7 bases lining up with TRBD1. Trimming took 5 bases from V and 2 from J; bases not matched to a gene: 9. The CDR3 sequence is 15 residues long. Germline lookup yields CDR1 SGHNT and CDR2 YYREEE (reference sequence).

This clone was observed a few times. The chain joins TRBV5-1 to TRBJ2-1; TRBD2 agrees at 8 bases. V gave up 0 bases and J gave up 4 bases; unmatched junction bases: 6. Germline CDR1 is SGHRS and CDR2 is YFSETQ. The CDR3 loop spans 16 amino acids. CDR3 region: CASSLGSGGPYNEQFF. CDR3 nucleotide sequence: TGCGCCAGCAGCTTGGGCAGCGGGGGACCGTACAATGAGCAGTTCTTC.

This clone was counted between two and nine times. The chain links TRBV24-1 to TRBJ2-7; 9 nucleotides match TRBD1. The length of the CDR3 is 14 residues. J gave up 9 bases and V 1 base, and 6 bases lay outside the gene matches. Germline values: CDR1 KGHDR, CDR2 SFDVKD. In DNA form, the CDR3 reads TGTGCCACCAGTGATTTAGGGACAGGGTTCGTGCAGTACTTC. This translates into CATSDLGTGFVQYF.

The chain combines TRBV7-8 with TRBJ1-2, with a tentative D call TRBD1 (6 bases). Per the germline V gene, CDR1 is SGHVS and CDR2 is FQNEAQ. The CDR3 extends over 14 amino acids. V dropped 5 bases and J dropped 5 bases, with 15 bases sitting between them. CDR3 sequence reads: CASSPGGQRYGYTF. The CDR3 DNA reads as TGTGCCAGCAGCCCCGGAGGACAGAGATATGGCTACACCTTC.

The chain couples TRBV11-2 to TRBJ2-2; the D gene is possibly TRBD1 (6 bases). The CDR3 totals 14 residues. V was clipped by 3 bases and J by 7 bases, with 12 bases between them. Germline lookup yields CDR1 SGHAT and CDR2 FQNNGV. The CDR3 protein is CASSLNRESGELFF. In nucleotides, the CDR3 is TGTGCCAGCAGCTTGAACAGGGAAAGCGGGGAGCTGTTTTTT.

Within the sample, this clone is medium-sized (0.01 to 0.1%). V and J are TRBV9 and TRBJ1-2, with D unclear. The CDR3 has 14 residues. Trimming left V 1 base short and J 2 bases short, with 9 bases between. Germline assignment: CDR1 SGDLS and CDR2 YYNGEE. The CDR3 is CASSVMRANYGYTF. The CDR3, as DNA: TGTGCCAGCAGCGTAATGAGAGCCAACTATGGCTACACCTTC.

This chain joins TRBV6-5 and TRBJ1-6; 7 nucleotides match TRBD1. Losses at the gene ends were 9 bases for V and 8 bases for J; bases not matched to a gene: 10. CDR3 length: 14 residues. The germline CDR1 and CDR2 sequences are MNHEY and SVGAGI. Written as DNA, the CDR3 is TGTGCCAGTACCCGACAGGGTCAGGATTCACCCCTCCACTTT. It encodes CASTRQGQDSPLHF.

This clone turned up a few times. The DNA for the CDR3 is TGTGCCAGCAGCACCAAACCGGGACTAGGTACAGATACGCAGTATTTT. It translates to CASSTKPGLGTDTQYF. J is TRBJ2-3 and V is TRBV5-4, with 8 bases lining up with TRBD2. J lost 3 bases, V lost 4 bases, and 10 bases had no gene match. This CDR3 region has 16 residues. CDR1 and CDR2 (germline): SGHNT, YYREEE (reference sequence). Based on the CDR3 plus reference TRBV5-4 and TRBJ2-3, the full variable domain is ETGVTQSPTHLIKTRGQQVTLRCSSQSGHNTVSWYQQALGQGPQFIFQYYREEENGRGNFPPRFSGLQFPNYSSELNVNALELDDSALYLCASSTKPGLGTDTQYFGPGTRLTVL.

Only a few counts were recorded for this clone. The chain links TRBV6-1 to TRBJ1-2; weak D call: TRBD1 (6 bases). CDR1 MNHNS and CDR2 SASEGT come from the germline V gene. The V end lost 2 bases, the J end lost 8 bases, and 15 bases lay between the germline ends. The CDR3 is made up of 14 amino acids. The CDR3 loop reads CASSELWGAQGYTF. CDR3 bases: TGTGCCAGCAGTGAATTGTGGGGGGCACAGGGCTACACCTTC.

The rearrangement joins TRBV27 to TRBJ1-2; TRBD1 agrees at 8 bases. J was trimmed by 8 bases and V by 5 bases; bases with no gene match: 16. Germline loops: CDR1 MNHEY, CDR2 SMNVEV (reference sequence). This CDR3 region has 16 residues. The CDR3 loop is CASSQNRPRTGNGYTF. The DNA for the CDR3 is TGTGCCAGCAGTCAAAACCGACCACGGACAGGGAACGGCTACACCTTC.

V and J are TRBV2 and TRBJ2-1; 7 bases match TRBD2. The CDR3 runs 15 residues. The germline gives CDR1 SNHLY, CDR2 FYNNEI. J was trimmed by 1 base and V by 9 bases; bases with no gene match: 9. CDR3 in amino acids: CAREASGSSYNEQFF. CDR3 coding DNA: TGTGCCAGGGAGGCTAGCGGCAGTTCCTACAATGAGCAGTTCTTC.